This is a list of T cell receptor beta chains from one sample in a study of CXCR3-negative and CXCR3-positive naive CD8 T cells. Reprocessing the 5' RACE reads, TCRdb reports a single entry for every CDR3 protein and omits DNA. In total, the table holds over 100,000 distinct CDR3 sequences. Sequenced: naive CXCR3- CD8+ T cells from blood. These receptors came from a human donor in good health. Some clones in this sample may be carry-over from other donors' samples. Both conserved end residues are part of each CDR3.

V	J	CDR3
TRBV10-3	TRBJ2-3	CAIERDRDTDTQYF
TRBV12-3/TRBV12-4	TRBJ2-1	CASSPTGLALYNEQFF
TRBV7-2	TRBJ2-1	CASSLDPSNEQFF
TRBV5-1	TRBJ1-6	CASQGQNNSPLHF
TRBV29-1	TRBJ2-2	CSVEEGNSNTGELFF
TRBV7-6	TRBJ2-6	CASTDLSGKLYRANVLTF
TRBV5-1	TRBJ2-1	CASSLTSSGIYNEQFF
TRBV4-1	TRBJ2-7	CASSNPGQGAYEQYF
TRBV11-2	TRBJ2-3	CASSLLAGASTDTQYF
TRBV4-2	TRBJ2-7	CASSHSTGAYSYEQYF
TRBV15	TRBJ1-2	CATSRNVGGAGSYTF
TRBV7-2	TRBJ2-5	CASTWSGMYQETQYF
TRBV27	TRBJ2-3	CASSTRVPDTQYF
TRBV12-3/TRBV12-4	TRBJ2-1	CASSLDWDPNEQFF
TRBV19	TRBJ2-1	CASSWTPSDEQFF